This T cell receptor beta chain was found in a study of blood T cells in healthy people across ages. General study results and limits: Long-lived and aged donors differed, with more naive CD4+ cells and higher diversity in the long-lived.

Alongside a J-beta primer mix, a sample-barcoded 5' primer served in a second PCR lasting roughly 7 to 11 cycles. Carrying 12 random nucleotides, a template-switch adaptor labeled each individual cDNA molecule. Each of the samples gave a minimum of 3 million paired-end reads that contained CDR3. TCRdb ran MiXCR on the 5' RACE reads and lists one entry per CDR3 protein. Of around 1,800,000 distinct CDR3 sequences listed, around 40% are singletons. This clonotype turned up a few times. Antigen specificity is unknown. Trimming stripped 2 bases from V and 6 bases from J, with 11 bases between. The CDR3 extends over 13 amino acids. From germline, CDR1 is LNHNV and CDR2 YYDKDF (reference sequence).

The receptor comes from a human donor in good health. The sample was blood. The V gene is TRBV15, the J gene TRBJ2-7, with D possibly TRBD1 on 6 matching bases. The CDR3 spells CATSRQQGGEQYF. CDR3 nucleotide sequence: TGTGCCACCAGCAGACAACAGGGTGGCGAGCAGTACTTC. The full variable domain, completed using reference TRBV15 and TRBJ2-7, is DAMVIQNPRYQVTQFGKPVTLSCSQTLNHNVMYWYQQKSSQAPKLLFHYYDKDFNNEADTPDNFQSRRPNTSFCFLDIRSPGLGDTAMYLCATSRQQGGEQYFGPGTRLTVT.